This T cell receptor beta chain derives from a study of preoperative IRX-2 immunotherapy in early breast cancer. V was cut by 8 bases and J by 10 bases, with 24 bases left in between. Germline lookup yields CDR1 GTSNPN and CDR2 SVGIG (reference sequence). The CDR3 has 14 amino acids. This table comes from immunoSEQ multiplex PCR, and its TCRdb copy is limited to in-frame clones, with some not included. The sample carries tens of thousands of clones, more than 80% recorded once. Treatment described: preoperative locoregional IRX-2 cytokine immunotherapy. Preoperative locoregional IRX-2 cytokine immunotherapy was tested in the phase Ib source study.

J is TRBJ1-3 and V is TRBV30; D might be TRBD1 (5 bases). The sample consisted of lymph node tissue, taken after IRX-2 immunotherapy. The sequence derives from a human donor with breast cancer. The CDR3, as DNA: TGTGCCCTATTCGGCTTTCGGGGGGAAAGGACCATATATTTT. Residues: CALFGFRGERTIYF.